This T cell receptor beta chain is drawn from a study of cytomegalovirus exposure and HLA in healthy donors (dated by TCRdb to about 2017). Background on the whole study: According to an earlier analysis of a few hundred of the donors, about 179 million T cells yielded some 120 million unique TCR beta sequences and 276 Gb of sequence data. To predict cytomegalovirus infection status, the study combined high-throughput TCR immunosequencing, statistical association of individual TCRs with disease status, and machine learning. On average, approximately 250,000 unique TCR beta nucleotide sequences were sequenced per donor among 398 genotyped donors of the cohort, with 15% to 20% of those sequences being non-productive. An early release that covered about 600 HLA-typed donors contained around 300 gigabases of sequencing data and 75 million to 100 million unique TCR sequences. Donor age, sex, ethnicity and CMV serostatus were compiled alongside the repertoire data. Rather than using new phenotypic data, the later analysis identified candidate immune exposures from TCR beta sequences and from how often those sequences occurred across donors. In a later genetic analysis, genome-wide SNP genotypes for about 55% of the 666 donors were used, and that subset was treated as a discovery cohort. Every repertoire in the discovery cohort had been generated on one and the same sequencing platform. About five DR-DQ haplotypes were handled as single units for association and clustering, since linkage in the cohort was strong. Of the approximately 400 genotyped donors, about 80% fell in the genetic ancestry cluster associated with self-reported Caucasian donors. To study patterns of TCR occurrence, a later analysis re-analyzed previously published TCR beta repertoires from around 700 donors and added high-resolution HLA genotyping. The study profiled the T cell repertoires of more than 500 subjects by immunosequencing and related them to cytomegalovirus serostatus. The aim of the study was to test whether cataloging public T cell receptors could identify signatures of past pathogen exposure. To decide whether each TCR beta V gene segment behaved as functional or pseudogenic, an earlier analysis of nearly 600 of the donors relied on high-throughput TCR beta sequencing. Typing coverage differed by locus: A, B, C, DRB1 and DQB1 were typed in about 620-640 donors, DQA1 in 522, DPA1 in 600 to 610, and DPB1 in 450 to 480. Both class I and class II loci were covered by HLA typing, at four-digit resolution. A separate validation cohort of roughly 130 different subjects was used in addition to the 666-subject first cohort.

The cohort was made up of approximately 700 healthy bone marrow donors. Cohort members were all nominally healthy when sampled, although unrecorded immune exposures were likely present. The donor tested CMV seropositive, placing the donor among the 289 seropositive members of the cohort. A peripheral blood sample was collected from each donor, and TCR beta sequencing was performed on peripheral blood mononuclear cells. The Qiagen DNeasy Blood Extraction Kit was used to extract genomic DNA from the blood cell samples. Measured from the cysteine to the phenylalanine, the CDR3 is 19 residues long. This entry keeps only the CDR3 DNA: 57 bases, framed from base 1. The germline V gene yields MDHEN for CDR1 and SYDVKM for CDR2. At the junction V is shortened by 1 base and J by 5 bases; bases outside the gene matches: 13. To note about this clone: No cognate antigen has been identified for it. Per-nucleotide qualities are absent, and no much larger clonotype sits a single base away.

Here is what the overall study found, with its caveats: Several of the top co-occurrence clusters appeared to be linked to parvovirus B19, influenza, CMV and Epstein-Barr virus, according to a later analysis. In vitro tests confirmed that three of the cytomegalovirus-associated TCR beta chains recognize cytomegalovirus antigens. The authors suggested that the approach could potentially be extended to other disease states and immunological phenotypes. Specific HLA alleles were associated with 15,000 to 20,000 TCR beta sequences at a false discovery rate of 0.05 in a later analysis. Because counts were too low, approximately 18 rarely observed V segments, including chromosome 9 orphons, were excluded from the earlier analysis of a few hundred of the donors. A further reported finding was that TCR beta sequences accurately predicted the HLA-A and HLA-B alleles for most subjects in the first cohort. Correlated functional status among segregating V segments might be attributable to linkage disequilibrium, but an unknown experimental factor could not be ruled out. For the cohort, immune exposure information was limited to CMV serostatus. A later genetic analysis reported fewer N-insertions in productive TCRs among donors in an Asian-associated ancestry cluster than the roughly 690-donor mean. A cluster of highly shared sequence variants was judged likely to be a technical artifact of the sequencing pipeline. According to a later analysis, most CMV-associated TCR beta chains appeared to be HLA-restricted, and the HLA associations seemed to be driven largely by CMV exposure. A total of 164 TCR beta chains were listed by the study as associated with cytomegalovirus. The classifier was reported to diagnose cytomegalovirus status with high specificity and sensitivity in both the original cohort and the validation cohort. In a later genetic analysis, a missense DCLRE1C variant was associated with V-gene and J-gene trimming of TCR beta chains, and the association was replicated in an independent cohort. An earlier analysis of approximately 600 of the donors showed that most TCR beta V segments appeared in productive rearrangements either about 87% or about 30% of the time, which broadly matched IMGT annotations. In a later analysis, the rate of TCR association differed among HLA loci, with DRB1 alleles having the most associated TCRs and HLA-C alleles having the fewest. The 87-base-pair reads could not distinguish some IMGT-functional V segments, including TRBV6-2 and TRBV6-3, so those segments were excluded. Assigning TCR associations to individual alleles was difficult when HLA alleles, especially DR and DQ, strongly co-occurred. Because HLA typing was unavailable for some donors at each locus, only the typed subset was used in association tests. Sequencing depth was assumed to be roughly uniform across donors in the presence/absence analyses, though that assumption may not hold. Compared with equally common non-associated chains, HLA-associated TCR beta chains in a later analysis were more clonally expanded and had lower generation probabilities. Most TCR sequences were observed very rarely across donors, whereas some public TCRs were present in many individuals. In this cohort, only TCR beta chains were sequenced, and detectable features were limited by the absence of alpha or paired-chain data.

Library generation was performed with the immunoSEQ multiplex PCR assay. A mixture of 60 forward primers for TCR Vbeta segments and 13 reverse primers for TCR Jbeta segments was used in the multiplex PCR. The CDR3 region of rearranged TCR beta genes was amplified from genomic DNA by a multiplex PCR assay. The Illumina HiSeq System was used to sequence the amplified TCR beta libraries as 87-base-pair reads. Processing in the source paper ran as follows. In a later analysis, some 80 million unique TCR beta chains were counted across the roughly 610 repertoires, and roughly 10 million of these chains were shared by at least two donors. A nearest-neighbor algorithm error-corrected the raw reads and collapsed the reads into unique sequences, merging closely related sequences to remove PCR and sequencing errors. V, D and J gene segments were assigned by aligning CDR3 sequences to IMGT reference sequences. Each retained sequence needed at least a six-nucleotide match to both a V gene segment and a J gene segment. A rearrangement was called productive if the CDR3 had no stop codons and remained in frame with V and J, and every other rearrangement was called non-productive. Following IMGT convention, CDR3 was defined as the stretch from the second conserved V-encoded cysteine to the conserved J-encoded phenylalanine. In an earlier analysis of roughly 580 of the donors, sequences lacking an unambiguous match to a single V gene segment were excluded. An earlier analysis of a few hundred of the donors called V segments functional above 56.7% productive rearrangements and segregating when the between-donor standard deviation exceeded 5%. A statistical classification framework was built to diagnose cytomegalovirus status from the catalog of TCR beta chain sequences. A later analysis assigned V and J genes by comparing TCR nucleotide sequences with IMGT/GENE-DB human TR gene sequences. The TCRdist pipeline was used in a later analysis to assign CDR3 sequences and most-parsimonious VDJ recombination scenarios. In a later analysis, every TCR beta chain was defined by the combination of its CDR3 amino acid sequence and its V-gene family, and reads without a unique V-gene family were dropped. In a later analysis, 450 to 600 highly shared, low-generation-probability nucleotide sequences were removed to address suspected cross-contamination and a sequencing artifact. In a later analysis, a clonal expansion index for each public chain was calculated from normalized within-repertoire ranks of inferred template counts. A later analysis computed generation probabilities with a VDJ recombination model fitted to out-of-frame rearrangements, and checked the results against IGoR. Hypergeometric tests were used in a later analysis to score TCR-TCR, TCR-HLA and TCR-CMV co-occurrence, with a repertoire-size bias correction applied to the TCR pairs. To estimate false discovery rates, a later analysis permuted the HLA or CMV assignments 20 times. In a later analysis, co-occurring TCRs were grouped using DBSCAN, with TCRdist sequence similarity added in when clustering inside HLA-allele-positive subsets. Co-occurrence clustering excluded repertoires with fewer than 30,000 or more than 120,000 public chains, plus five with anomalous nucleotide sharing. TCRdb stores this immuneACCESS table with in-frame sequences only. Part of the clones is absent; in the studies checked, under half of the shortfall reflects unresolved V genes, and no reason is known for the rest. V and J calls and clone size come straight from that table; D and trimming were deduced from the DNA. The sample table lists some 150,000 clones, about 80% of them with a count of one. Together, the top ten hold roughly 3.5% of the sample.

Rearrangement joined TRBV28 to TRBJ2-2, with TRBD2 matching 10 junction bases. The sequenced material came from PBMCs. The TCR comes from a man between 25 and 39 years old in good health and CMV-seropositive. Here is the DNA: TGTGCCAGCAGTTTATATATTTCGCCTAGCGGGGGAGAGACCGGGGAGCTGTTTTTT. Its translation reads: CASSLYISPSGGETGELFF.